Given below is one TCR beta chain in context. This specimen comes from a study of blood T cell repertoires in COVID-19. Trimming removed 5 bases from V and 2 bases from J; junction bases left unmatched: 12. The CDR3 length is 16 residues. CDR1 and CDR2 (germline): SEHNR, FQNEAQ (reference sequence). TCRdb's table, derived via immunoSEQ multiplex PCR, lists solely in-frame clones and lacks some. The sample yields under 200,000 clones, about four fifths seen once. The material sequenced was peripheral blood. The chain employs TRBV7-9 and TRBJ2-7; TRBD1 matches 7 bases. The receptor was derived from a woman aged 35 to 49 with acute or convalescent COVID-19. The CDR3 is CASSLFRGSVTYEQYF. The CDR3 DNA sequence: TGTGCCAGCAGCCTCTTCAGGGGGTCGGTGACCTACGAGCAGTACTTC.